A single sample gave rise to the 24 T cell receptor beta chains below, sequenced in a study of identical twins. TCRdb re-called the 5' RACE reads through MiXCR, storing one row per CDR3 protein. Here the sample spans some 710,000 distinct CDR3 sequences, roughly 6% being singletons. The sequencing input was naive T cells sorted from blood. The receptors were gathered from a man between 18 and 29 years old in good health.

The table lists this clonotype with many counts. CDR3: CASSSSSGQLIRVGRKTQYF. The CDR3 DNA reads as TGTGCCAGCAGCTCATCCTCGGGTCAGTTAATTCGAGTGGGGAGAAAGACCCAGTACTTC. The genes are TRBV11-1 and TRBJ2-5, with D maybe TRBD2 (5 bases). Germline CDR1 reads SGHAT; CDR2 reads FQDESV (reference sequence). V lost 4 bases to trimming and J lost 6 bases, with 33 bases between them. The CDR3 consists of 20 residues.

This clonotype was seen repeatedly, ten times or more. The chain links TRBV24-1 to TRBJ2-6; D is ambiguous. Per germline, CDR1 KGHDR and CDR2 SFDVKD. V was cut by 4 bases and J by 3 bases, with 9 bases left in between. The CDR3 has 15 amino acids. CDR3 DNA: TGTGCCACCAGTGACCTGTCGGGTGGGGCCAACGTCCTGACTTTC. Its protein is CATSDLSGGANVLTF.

This clonotype was seen a few times. The CDR3 loop is CASSQDPRTAQETQYF. CDR3 nucleotide sequence: TGTGCCAGCAGCCAAGATCCTCGGACAGCACAAGAGACCCAGTACTTC. The gene calls are TRBV14 and TRBJ2-5; the D gene is possibly TRBD1 (6 bases). This CDR3 is 16 amino acids long. V gave up 0 bases and J gave up 2 bases, with 13 bases separating them. Germline-derived CDR1 and CDR2 are SGHDN and FVKESK.

The chain recombines TRBV3-1 with TRBJ2-3; 7 positions match TRBD2. Trimming removed 1 base from V and 4 bases from J; junction bases left unmatched: 8. CDR3 length: 16 residues. Germline CDR1 and CDR2: LGHDT and YNNKEL (reference sequence). The CDR3 DNA is TGTGCCAGCAGCCAAGTGACTAGCCCCGATTCAGATACGCAGTATTTT. This encodes CASSQVTSPDSDTQYF.

In its sample, this clonotype was seen many times. V is TRBV5-1 and J is TRBJ2-1; D assignment may be TRBD1 or TRBD2 (5 bases each). The CDR3 sequence is 12 residues long. Germline V CDR1 and CDR2: SGHRS, YFSETQ. V lost 3 bases and J lost 8, with 9 bases in between. DNA of the CDR3: TGCGCCAGCAGCTGGGGACGGGATGAGCAGTTCTTC. This translates into CASSWGRDEQFF.

This clonotype showed up just a few times. V is TRBV28 and J is TRBJ1-2; TRBD1 matches at 11 bases. The CDR3 consists of 18 residues. Losses at the gene ends were 4 bases for V and 0 bases for J; bases not matched to a gene: 10. Germline V gene data show CDR1 as MDHEN and CDR2 as SYDVKM. DNA for the CDR3: TGTGCCAGCAGTTCCCCCGGGACAGGGGGTCTGTCTAACTATGGCTACACCTTC. Amino acids: CASSSPGTGGLSNYGYTF.

This clonotype was seen just once. This chain connects TRBV3-1 to TRBJ2-1; D might be TRBD2 (6 bases). This CDR3 comprises 16 residues. Between the trimmed V and J ends, which lost 2 bases and 2 bases, there was a span of 13 bases. The germline CDR1 and CDR2 sequences are LGHDT and YNNKEL (reference sequence). The CDR3 DNA is TGTGCCAGCAGCCAATTTGCGGGACCACCCTACAATGAGCAGTTCTTC. Translation: CASSQFAGPPYNEQFF.

The chain has TRBV10-3 and TRBJ2-1; 7 bases are shared with TRBD2. The CDR3 is 19 amino acids. With 0 bases clipped from V and 5 bases from J, the junction kept 16 bases outside the gene matches. The germline V gene has CDR1 ENHRY and CDR2 SYGVKD. The CDR3 region is CAISESNFAGAGLDNEQFF. In DNA, the CDR3 is TGTGCCATCAGTGAGTCGAATTTCGCGGGAGCGGGGTTGGACAATGAGCAGTTCTTC.

This clonotype was observed at least ten times. The rearrangement uses TRBV5-1 and TRBJ2-3; D ambiguous. V lost 0 bases, J lost 2 bases, and 7 bases lay in between. CDR1 is SGHRS and CDR2 is YFSETQ in the germline V gene. The CDR3 is 14 residues long. The CDR3 spells CASSLGESTDTQYF. DNA of the CDR3: TGCGCCAGCAGCTTGGGAGAGTCCACAGATACGCAGTATTTT.

The chain is built from TRBV21-1 and TRBJ2-1. TRBV21-1 is shown as a pseudogene. There are 10 residues in the CDR3. CDR3: CACASDEQFF. CDR3 sequence (DNA): TGTGCCTGCGCTTCGGATGAGCAGTTCTTC.

In its sample, this clonotype was seen a few times. DNA for the CDR3: TGTGCCACCAGTTCAGGAACTGAAGCTTTCTTT. This sequence encodes CATSSGTEAFF. V usage is TRBV24-1 and J usage is TRBJ1-1, with no clear D. The ends were cut back, 6 bases at V and 5 bases at J, with 6 bases in the middle. The CDR3 runs to 11 residues. Germline V gives CDR1 KGHDR, CDR2 SFDVKD.

This clonotype has just a few counts. This chain links TRBV7-2 with TRBJ2-3; 9 bases match TRBD1. This CDR3 region has 14 residues. Per the germline V gene, CDR1 is SGHTA and CDR2 is FQGNSA. V gave up 4 bases and J gave up 6 bases; unmatched junction bases: 5. CDR3 in amino acids: CASSSGQGRDTQYF. The CDR3 nucleotides read TGTGCCAGCAGCTCCGGACAGGGGAGGGATACGCAGTATTTT.

This clonotype has ten or more counts. The rearrangement links TRBV20-1 to TRBJ2-7; TRBD2 might be the D (6 bases). This CDR3 is built from 14 residues. V lost 3 bases to trimming and J lost 1 base, with 13 bases between them. Per germline, CDR1 DFQATT and CDR2 SNEGSKA (reference sequence). The CDR3 region is CSARPGLPSYEQYF. For the CDR3, the DNA is TGCAGTGCTAGGCCGGGACTTCCATCCTACGAGCAGTACTTC.

With regard to this clonotype: This may come from a read error, since a much larger clone is one base off. The rearrangement uses TRBV12-3 or TRBV12-4 and TRBJ2-7; D ambiguous. This CDR3 spans 12 amino acids. The ends were cut back, 6 bases at V and 0 bases at J, with 6 bases in the middle. The CDR3 loop reads CASRESSYEQYF. CDR3 coding DNA: TGTGCCAGCAGGGAGAGCTCCTACGAGCAGTACTTC.

This clonotype was seen many times. This rearrangement joins TRBV29-1 to TRBJ2-2; TRBD1 matches 7 bases. This CDR3 comprises 12 residues. Germline CDR1 and CDR2: SQVTM and ANQGSEA. J lost 6 bases, V lost 6 bases, and 4 bases had no gene match. The CDR3 sequence: CSVIQGSGELFF. The CDR3 DNA reads TGCAGCGTCATACAGGGGTCCGGGGAGCTGTTTTTT.

This clonotype was counted many times. The rearrangement links TRBV27 to TRBJ2-1, with 9 nucleotides matching TRBD1. Germline assignment: CDR1 MNHEY and CDR2 SMNVEV (reference sequence). The junction had 11 bases not matched to a gene; V was cut back by 9 bases and J by 14 bases. CDR3 length: 12 residues. CDR3 in amino acids: CASGYQGQGEFF. The CDR3 nucleotides are TGTGCCAGTGGATATCAGGGACAGGGTGAGTTCTTC.

This clonotype was seen repeatedly, ten times or more. V usage is TRBV7-8 and J usage is TRBJ2-1; 8 bases line up with TRBD1. CDR3 size: 17 residues. V was pared by 2 bases and J by 4 bases, with 10 bases of the junction left unmatched. Germline V gene lookup returns CDR1 SGHVS and CDR2 FQNEAQ. The CDR3 region is CASSLFARDRTYNEQFF. CDR3 coding DNA: TGTGCCAGCAGCTTATTTGCGCGGGACAGGACATACAATGAGCAGTTCTTC.

This clonotype was recorded at least ten times. The J gene is TRBJ1-6, the V gene TRBV4-2, with unresolved D. There are 15 residues in the CDR3. Germline V gene sequence: CDR1 LGHNA, CDR2 YNFKEQ. The germline V and J ends were trimmed by 0 bases and 9 bases, with 12 bases remaining between them. CDR3 sequence: CASSQDRGRSSPLHF. CDR3 sequence (DNA): TGTGCCAGCAGCCAAGACAGAGGGAGGAGTTCACCCCTCCACTTT.

This clonotype was counted at least ten times. The chain is built from TRBV12-3 or TRBV12-4 and TRBJ2-7; unclear D gene. V gave up 2 bases and J gave up 2 bases, with 10 bases separating them. The CDR3 totals 14 residues. CDR3 DNA: TGTGCCAGCAGTTTAAGCTTCCGGCCCTACGAGCAGTACGTC. It yields the protein CASSLSFRPYEQYV.

This clonotype appeared a few times. J is TRBJ2-5 and V is TRBV4-2; 15 bases agree with TRBD2. J was trimmed by 0 bases and V by 4 bases; bases with no gene match: 3. Germline lookup yields CDR1 LGHNA and CDR2 YNFKEQ. This CDR3 comprises 17 residues. In DNA form, the CDR3 reads TGTGCCAGCAGCCTAGGGACTAGCGGGAGGTACCAAGAGACCCAGTACTTC. Protein: CASSLGTSGRYQETQYF.

This clonotype was picked up many times. This chain connects TRBV7-2 to TRBJ2-7, with TRBD1 matching over 8 bases. Germline CDR1 reads SGHTA; CDR2 reads FQGNSA. The CDR3 runs to 14 residues. V lost 5 bases, J lost 7 bases, and 10 bases stayed unmatched. The DNA for the CDR3 is TGTGCCAGCAGCCCGGGACAGGAATATGAGGAGCAGTACGTC. Translating gives CASSPGQEYEEQYV.

This clonotype was detected ten times or more. V is TRBV20-1 and J is TRBJ2-7; D possibly corresponds to TRBD2 (6 bases). The CDR3 extends over 13 amino acids. Deletions cut 1 base from V and 9 bases from J, with 16 bases between. The V gene's germline CDR1 is DFQATT and CDR2 SNEGSKA (reference sequence). The chain's CDR3 is CSARGDLARGQYF. The CDR3 DNA reads TGCAGTGCTAGAGGGGACCTAGCGCGGGGGCAGTACTTC.

This clonotype appeared many times. The chain joins TRBV6-1 to TRBJ1-1, with unresolved D. CDR1 MNHNS and CDR2 SASEGT come from the germline V gene. The V gene lost 10 bases and the J gene lost 4 bases, with 22 bases spanning the gap. The CDR3 has 15 residues. CDR3 nucleotides: TGTGCCATATCCTACCGGCCGGTGGGGAGCACTGAAGCTTTCTTT. It specifies CAISYRPVGSTEAFF.

The chain has TRBV13 and TRBJ1-6; 7 bases are shared with TRBD1. The CDR3 has 16 amino acids. In germline, CDR1 is PRHDT, CDR2 FYEKMQ (reference sequence). The V gene end was trimmed by 5 bases and the J gene end by 9 bases; junction bases not matched to a gene: 13. CDR3 sequence (DNA): TGTGCCAGCAGCCTGGGCCGACAGGGTTTCGGTTCACCCCTCCACTTT. Translation gives CASSLGRQGFGSPLHF.